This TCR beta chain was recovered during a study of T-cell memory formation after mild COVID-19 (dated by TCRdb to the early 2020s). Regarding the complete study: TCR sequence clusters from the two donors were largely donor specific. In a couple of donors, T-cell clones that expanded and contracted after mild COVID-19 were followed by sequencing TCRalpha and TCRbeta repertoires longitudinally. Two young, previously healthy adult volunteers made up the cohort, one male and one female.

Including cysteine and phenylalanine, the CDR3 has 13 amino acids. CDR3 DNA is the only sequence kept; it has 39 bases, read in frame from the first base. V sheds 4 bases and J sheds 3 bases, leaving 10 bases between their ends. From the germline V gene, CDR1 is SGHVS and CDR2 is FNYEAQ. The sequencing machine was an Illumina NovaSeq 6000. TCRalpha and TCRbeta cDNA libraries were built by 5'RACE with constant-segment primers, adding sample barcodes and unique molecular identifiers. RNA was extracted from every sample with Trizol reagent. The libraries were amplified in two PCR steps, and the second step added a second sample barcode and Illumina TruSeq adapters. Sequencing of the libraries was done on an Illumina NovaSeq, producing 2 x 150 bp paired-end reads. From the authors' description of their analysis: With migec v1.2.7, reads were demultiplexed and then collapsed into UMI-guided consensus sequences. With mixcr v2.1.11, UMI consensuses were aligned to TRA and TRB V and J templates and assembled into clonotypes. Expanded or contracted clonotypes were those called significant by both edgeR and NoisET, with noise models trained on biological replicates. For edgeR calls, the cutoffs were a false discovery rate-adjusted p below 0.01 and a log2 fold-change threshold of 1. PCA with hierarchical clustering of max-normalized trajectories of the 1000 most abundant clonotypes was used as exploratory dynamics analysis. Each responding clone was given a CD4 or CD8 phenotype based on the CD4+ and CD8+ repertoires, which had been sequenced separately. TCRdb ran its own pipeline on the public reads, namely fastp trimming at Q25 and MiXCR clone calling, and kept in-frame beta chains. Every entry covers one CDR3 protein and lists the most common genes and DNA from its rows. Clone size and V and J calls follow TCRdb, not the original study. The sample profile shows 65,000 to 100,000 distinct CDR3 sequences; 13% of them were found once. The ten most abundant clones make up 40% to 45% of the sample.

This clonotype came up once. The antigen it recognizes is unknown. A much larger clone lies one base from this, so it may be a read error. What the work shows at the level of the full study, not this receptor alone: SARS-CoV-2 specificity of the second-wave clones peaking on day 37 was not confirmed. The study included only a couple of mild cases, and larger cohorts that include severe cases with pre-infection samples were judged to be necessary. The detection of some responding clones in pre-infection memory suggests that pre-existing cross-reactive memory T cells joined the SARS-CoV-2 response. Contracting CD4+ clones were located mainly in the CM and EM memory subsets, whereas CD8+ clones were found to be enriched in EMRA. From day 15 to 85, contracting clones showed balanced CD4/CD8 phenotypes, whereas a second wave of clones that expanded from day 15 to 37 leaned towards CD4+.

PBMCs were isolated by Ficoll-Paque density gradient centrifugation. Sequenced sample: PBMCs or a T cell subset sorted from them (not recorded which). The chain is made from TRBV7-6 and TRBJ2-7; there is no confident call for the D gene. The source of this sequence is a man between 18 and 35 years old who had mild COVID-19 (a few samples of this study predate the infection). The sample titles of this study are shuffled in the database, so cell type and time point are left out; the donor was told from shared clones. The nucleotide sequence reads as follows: TGTGCCAGCAGCTCTGACCCGTTCTACGAGCAGTACTTC. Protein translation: CASSSDPFYEQYF.